The clone carrying this TCR beta chain has ten or more counts. Its specificity is not known. A single record per CDR3 protein comes from TCRdb applying MiXCR to the 5' RACE reads. The sample holds roughly 620,000 distinct CDR3 sequences; 18% are singletons and the top ten take more than 10%. These data originate in a study of T-cell memory formation after mild COVID-19. Study-wide background: Clusters were largely donor specific.

Notes on the study in general: Balance between CD4 and CD8 was seen in clones contracting day 15 to 85, and a CD4+ lean was seen in later expanders.

Sequencing was done on a sample of PBMCs or a T cell subset sorted from them (not recorded which). The clonotype comes from an adult woman who had mild COVID-19 (a few samples of this study predate the infection). Cell type and time point are not known.

CDR3 protein: CASSFSRRSTDTQYF. The CDR3 region has the DNA TGTGCCAGCAGTTTTTCGAGAAGAAGCACAGATACGCAGTATTTT. The V and J genes are TRBV27 and TRBJ2-3, with D uncertain. V was pared by 3 bases and J by 0 bases, with 10 bases between. This CDR3 comprises 15 residues. From germline, CDR1 is MNHEY and CDR2 SMNVEV (reference sequence).